This TCR beta chain originates from a study of T cell repertoires in cytomegalovirus infection. Findings and caveats of the study: It was HLA-C-restricted CMV-specific TCR beta clonotypes that dominated the response ex vivo.

As for this clonotype: Antigen specificity is unknown.

TCRdb ran MiXCR on the reads and lists one entry per CDR3 protein. The sample includes some 680,000 distinct CDR3 sequences, roughly 35% of them seen just once. CDR1 and CDR2 from the germline V gene are MNHNS and SASEGT. This CDR3 region has 15 residues. Trimming stripped 2 bases from V and 4 bases from J, with 14 bases between. The TCR sequence derives from a human donor in good health (CMV status not recorded). Some clones in this sample may be carry-over from other donors' samples. The J gene is TRBJ1-2, the V gene TRBV6-1; D perhaps matches TRBD1 (5 bases). Specimen: PBMCs. CDR3 sequence (DNA): TGTGCCAGCAGTGAACGGGCTGATGGGACCTATGGCTACACCTTC. Protein sequence: CASSERADGTYGYTF.